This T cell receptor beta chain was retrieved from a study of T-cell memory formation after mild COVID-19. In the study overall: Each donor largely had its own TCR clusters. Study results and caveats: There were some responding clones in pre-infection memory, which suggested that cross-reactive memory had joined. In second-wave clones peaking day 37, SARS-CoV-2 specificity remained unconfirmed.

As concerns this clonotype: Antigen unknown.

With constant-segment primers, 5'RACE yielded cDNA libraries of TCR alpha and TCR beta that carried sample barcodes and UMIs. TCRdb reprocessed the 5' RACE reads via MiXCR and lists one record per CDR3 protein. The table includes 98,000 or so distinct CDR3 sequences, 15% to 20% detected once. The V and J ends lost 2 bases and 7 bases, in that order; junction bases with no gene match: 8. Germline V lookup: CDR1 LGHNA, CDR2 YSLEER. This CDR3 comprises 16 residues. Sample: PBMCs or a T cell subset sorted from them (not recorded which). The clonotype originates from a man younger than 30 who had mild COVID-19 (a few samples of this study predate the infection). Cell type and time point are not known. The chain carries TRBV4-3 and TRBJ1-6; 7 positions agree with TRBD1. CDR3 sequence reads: CASSQTPGTANSPLHF. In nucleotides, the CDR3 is TGCGCCAGCAGCCAAACCCCCGGGACAGCCAATTCACCCCTCCACTTT.